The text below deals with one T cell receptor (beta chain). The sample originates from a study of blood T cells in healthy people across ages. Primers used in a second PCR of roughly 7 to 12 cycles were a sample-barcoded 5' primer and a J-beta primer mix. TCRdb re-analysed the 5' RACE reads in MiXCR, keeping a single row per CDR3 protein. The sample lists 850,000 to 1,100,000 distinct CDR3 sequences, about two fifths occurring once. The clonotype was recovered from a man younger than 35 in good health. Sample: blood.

This CDR3 reads CASSLRLGGGRSYNEQFF. CDR3 bases: TGTGCCAGCAGCTTAAGGTTAGGTGGGGGGCGATCCTACAATGAGCAGTTCTTC. The chain has TRBV7-9 and TRBJ2-1; D may correspond to TRBD1 or TRBD2 (6 bases each). CDR1 is SEHNR, CDR2 FQNEAQ, per germline (reference sequence). The CDR3 consists of 18 residues. Deletions cut 2 bases from V and 1 base from J, with 18 bases between. Complete variable domain (other parts from reference TRBV7-9 and TRBJ2-1): DTGVSQNPRHKITKRGQNVTFRCDPISEHNRLYWYRQTLGQGPEFLTYFQNEAQLEKSRLLSDRFSAERPKGSFSTLEIQRTEQGDSAMYLCASSLRLGGGRSYNEQFFGPGTRLTVL.